Listed below are T cell receptor beta chains from one sample, sequenced in a study of blood T cell repertoires in COVID-19. Profiling relied on immunoSEQ multiplex PCR, and the TCRdb table lists in-frame clones only, not all of them. The repertoire consists of 300,000 to 400,000 clones, with almost 85% occurring once and the leading ten covering just over 7%. The specimen was peripheral blood. The receptors were sampled from a human donor in a cohort sampled during active COVID-19. The CDR3 runs from the conserved cysteine through the conserved F or W. D genes are given only for firm matches. Part of the rows lack a size; the others show once, few, many or a class for expanded clones.

d_gene,abundance,v_gene,j_gene,CDR3aa,CDR3nt
TRBD2,-,TRBV7-8,TRBJ2-1,CASSLGLAGGRSSYNEQFF,TGTGCCAGCAGCTTAGGACTAGCGGGGGGGCGTAGCTCCTACAATGAGCAGTTCTTC
-,once,TRBV9,TRBJ1-2,CASSPRLTLDSFGYTF,TGTGCCAGCAGCCCCCGACTCACTCTAGACTCCTTTGGCTACACCTTC
-,-,TRBV5-1,TRBJ2-3,CASSSGTATDTQYF,TGCGCCAGCAGCTCCGGGACTGCCACAGATACGCAGTATTTT
TRBD1,-,TRBV11-3,TRBJ2-7,CTSSLAGGNEQYF,TGTACCAGCAGCTTAGCAGGGGGCAACGAGCAGTACTTC
-,-,TRBV12-3/TRBV12-4,TRBJ2-1,CASRPAYNEQFF,TGTGCCAGCAGGCCGGCCTACAATGAGCAGTTCTTC
TRBD1,-,TRBV7-2,TRBJ2-7,CASSSQGGPYEQYF,TGTGCCAGCAGCTCCCAAGGGGGCCCATACGAGCAGTACTTC
TRBD2,-,TRBV27,TRBJ2-2,CASSLWGGHVELFF,TGTGCCAGCAGTTTATGGGGGGGTCACGTGGAGCTGTTTTTT
-,few,TRBV5-1,TRBJ1-6,CASSFSGSPLHF,TGCGCCAGCAGCTTCTCAGGCTCACCCCTCCACTTT
-,-,TRBV12-3/TRBV12-4,TRBJ1-1,CASRQGGSPRAFF,TGTGCCAGCAGGCAGGGCGGATCCCCGAGGGCTTTCTTT
-,many,TRBV6-5,TRBJ2-1,CASSYFIYSTYNEQFF,TGTGCCAGCAGTTACTTCATTTATTCGACATACAATGAGCAGTTCTTC
TRBD1,-,TRBV6-5,TRBJ1-3,CASSTTTGTGNTIYF,TGTGCCAGCAGCACAACGACAGGGACTGGAAACACCATATATTTT
TRBD1,once,TRBV24-1,TRBJ1-2,CATSEADRGLYGYTF,TGTGCCACCAGTGAGGCTGACAGGGGGCTCTATGGCTACACCTTC
TRBD1,-,TRBV2,TRBJ2-2,CASIWSRGQGITGELFF,TGTGCCAGCATCTGGTCAAGGGGACAGGGGATCACCGGGGAGCTGTTTTTT
-,-,TRBV7-9,TRBJ1-6,CASQAGDSSYNSPLHF,TGTGCCAGCCAAGCAGGGGATAGCTCCTATAATTCACCCCTCCACTTT
-,-,TRBV12-3/TRBV12-4,TRBJ1-2,CASSPRAYYGYTF,TGTGCCAGCAGTCCCAGGGCCTACTATGGCTACACCTTC
TRBD1,-,TRBV5-1,TRBJ2-7,CASGIQGYEQYF,TGCGCCAGCGGAATACAGGGGTACGAGCAGTACTTC
-,-,TRBV11-2,TRBJ2-2,CASSSPDSWTTGELFF,TGTGCCAGCAGCTCCCCGGACTCCTGGACCACCGGGGAGCTGTTTTTT
TRBD2,once,TRBV3-1/TRBV3-2,TRBJ2-2,CASSRLAGGRSGTGELFF,TGTGCCAGCAGCAGACTAGCGGGGGGGCGATCAGGGACCGGGGAGCTGTTTTTT
TRBD1,-,TRBV12-3/TRBV12-4,TRBJ1-1,CASSLSLGQSAFF,TGTGCCAGCAGTTTATCTCTGGGACAGTCAGCTTTCTTT
-,-,TRBV5-1,TRBJ2-2,CASSLVTSRSTGELFF,TGCGCCAGCAGCTTGGTTACTAGCCGTAGTACCGGGGAGCTGTTTTTT
-,few,TRBV10-2,TRBJ1-2,CASSANQGQYGYTF,TGCGCCAGCAGTGCGAACCAGGGACAATATGGCTACACCTTC
TRBD2,-,TRBV7-2,TRBJ2-5,CASSLGFRGVIWETQYF,TGTGCCAGCAGCTTAGGGTTCCGGGGGGTAATCTGGGAGACCCAGTACTTC
TRBD1,few,TRBV4-1,TRBJ1-6,CASSHGTGESNSPLHF,TGCGCCAGCAGCCACGGGACAGGGGAGAGTAATTCACCCCTCCACTTT
-,once,TRBV6-5,TRBJ2-7,CASGFPSSYEQYF,TGTGCCAGCGGTTTCCCGAGCTCCTACGAGCAGTACTTC
TRBD1,-,TRBV6-5,TRBJ1-1,CASVQGIRAEAFF,TGTGCCAGCGTACAGGGGATTCGGGCTGAAGCTTTCTTT
TRBD2,many,TRBV9,TRBJ2-3,CASSERGGGNTDTQYF,TGTGCCAGCAGCGAGAGAGGCGGGGGGAACACAGATACGCAGTATTTT
TRBD1,-,TRBV5-5,TRBJ1-2,CASSFRGPPNYGYTF,TGTGCCAGCAGCTTCAGGGGGCCTCCTAACTATGGCTACACCTTC
TRBD1,-,TRBV29-1,TRBJ1-4,CSARQGTTNEKLFF,TGCAGCGCTAGACAGGGAACAACTAATGAAAAACTGTTTTTT
-,-,TRBV30,TRBJ2-3,CACQGGRGTDTQYF,TGTGCCTGCCAGGGGGGCCGGGGCACAGATACGCAGTATTTT
-,-,TRBV5-1,TRBJ2-3,CASSIGIDRFQDTQYF,TGCGCCAGCAGTATAGGGATTGACAGGTTTCAAGATACGCAGTATTTT
-,-,TRBV27,TRBJ1-3,CASSLGGGGNTIYF,TGTGCCAGCAGTTTAGGAGGCGGCGGAAACACCATATATTTT
-,-,TRBV10-2,TRBJ1-1,CASIETEANTEAFF,TGCGCCAGCATCGAGACAGAAGCGAACACTGAAGCTTTCTTT
-,-,TRBV6-5,TRBJ2-2,CASSYSGVGGELFF,TGTGCCAGCAGTTATTCAGGGGTTGGCGGGGAGCTGTTTTTT
TRBD1,-,TRBV30,TRBJ2-4,CAWSRQGSSKNIQYF,TGTGCCTGGAGTAGACAGGGATCAAGCAAAAACATTCAGTACTTC
-,few,TRBV7-2,TRBJ2-5,CASSLRVQETQYF,TGTGCCAGCAGCTTACGTGTGCAAGAGACCCAGTACTTC
TRBD2,-,TRBV9,TRBJ2-5,CASSVAPGGGQETQYF,TGTGCCAGCAGCGTAGCTCCCGGGGGGGGGCAAGAGACCCAGTACTTC
TRBD1,-,TRBV19,TRBJ1-4,CATRTGADEKLFF,TGTGCCACTCGGACAGGGGCCGACGAAAAACTGTTTTTT
TRBD1,-,TRBV30,TRBJ1-2,CAWRNTGVYGYTF,TGTGCCTGGAGGAACACAGGGGTCTACGGCTACACCTTC
-,-,TRBV29-1,TRBJ1-1,CSVELNRDDTEAFF,TGCAGCGTGGAATTAAACAGGGATGACACTGAAGCTTTCTTT
-,-,TRBV6-5,TRBJ1-2,CASRQGSQADGYTF,TGTGCCAGCAGACAAGGGTCACAGGCTGATGGCTACACCTTC
TRBD1,-,TRBV24-1,TRBJ2-7,CATSDLPGQGTNEQYF,TGTGCCACCAGTGATTTGCCGGGACAGGGGACAAACGAGCAGTACTTC
-,few,TRBV19,TRBJ2-7,CASSISVLTYEQYF,TGTGCCAGTAGTATCAGTGTACTAACTTACGAGCAGTACTTC
TRBD2,once,TRBV20-1,TRBJ2-7,CSASQLAGGYEQYF,TGCAGTGCTAGTCAGCTAGCGGGGGGCTACGAGCAGTACTTC
-,-,TRBV3-1/TRBV3-2,TRBJ1-1,CASSRITGTGTEAFF,TGTGCCAGCAGTCGAATCACAGGGACCGGAACTGAAGCTTTCTTT
-,-,TRBV21-1,TRBJ1-1,CASSKGEGENTEAFF,TGTGCCAGCAGCAAAGGCGAAGGAGAGAACACTGAAGCTTTCTTT
TRBD1,-,TRBV2,TRBJ1-1,CASSEGQGKNTEAFF,TGTGCCAGCAGTGAGGGACAGGGTAAAAACACTGAAGCTTTCTTT
TRBD1,-,TRBV18,TRBJ2-4,CASSPGQDIQYF,TGTGCCAGCTCACCGGGACAGGACATTCAGTACTTC
-,once,TRBV5-5,TRBJ1-1,CASSLVPGSGSNTEAFF,TGTGCCAGCAGCTTGGTTCCTGGGAGTGGGTCCAACACTGAAGCTTTCTTT
-,-,TRBV5-1,TRBJ1-1,CASSLGREAFF,TGCGCCAGCAGCTTGGGGAGAGAAGCTTTCTTT
-,-,TRBV2,TRBJ2-7,CASSGTLEQYF,TGTGCCAGCAGCGGGACACTCGAGCAGTACTTC
TRBD1,-,TRBV5-1,TRBJ2-7,CASSSLDRSAYEQYF,TGCGCCAGCAGCTCCTTGGACAGGTCCGCCTACGAGCAGTACTTC
TRBD2,-,TRBV25-1,TRBJ2-3,CASSESAPSGGSTDTQYF,TGTGCCAGCAGTGAATCCGCTCCTAGCGGGGGTAGCACAGATACGCAGTATTTT
-,-,TRBV7-9,TRBJ1-4,CASSLPLGGLTNEKLFF,TGTGCCAGCAGCTTGCCCTTGGGGGGTTTAACTAATGAAAAACTGTTTTTT
-,-,TRBV21-1,TRBJ2-1,CASSKEDSVLGNEQFF,TGTGCCAGCAGCAAAGAGGACAGCGTGTTGGGCAATGAGCAGTTCTTC
-,-,TRBV5-4,TRBJ1-1,CASSPGGLDTEAFF,TGTGCCAGCAGCCCTGGAGGGCTGGACACTGAAGCTTTCTTT